Below are 21 T cell receptor beta chains sequenced from a single sample in a study of shared clonotypes between healthy human individuals. TCRdb's copy holds only in-frame clones and misses some; the assay was immunoSEQ multiplex PCR. The sample carries under 2,500,000 clones, approximately 96% recorded once. The sequencing sample was made of naive CD4+ T cells sorted from blood. Subset: CD45RA+ positively selected. The receptors here all came from a man between 18 and 35 years old in good health.

V gene TRBV7-9 combines with J gene TRBJ2-1; tentatively, D is TRBD1 or TRBD2 (5 bases each). The CDR3 has 15 residues. Trimming left V 5 bases short and J 6 bases short, with 17 bases between. The germline V gene encodes CDR1 SEHNR and CDR2 FQNEAQ (reference sequence). The CDR3, as DNA: TGTGCCAGCAGCCTCGTGCGATCGGGACGCAATGAGCAGTTCTTC. Amino acid sequence: CASSLVRSGRNEQFF.

J is TRBJ1-1 and V is TRBV10-3; 11 bases fit TRBD1. The germline CDR1 and CDR2 sequences are ENHRY and SYGVKD. The CDR3 runs to 12 residues. Unmatched junction bases numbered 1, after V lost 4 bases and J lost 9 bases. As DNA, the CDR3 is TGTGCCATCAGTGGGGACAGGGGGAAAGCTTTCTTT. It is translated as CAISGDRGKAFF.

V and J are TRBV9 and TRBJ2-5; tentative D call: TRBD2 (5 bases). This CDR3 contains 15 residues. The V gene lost 6 bases and the J gene lost 5 bases, with 20 bases spanning the gap. The germline gives CDR1 SGDLS, CDR2 YYNGEE. Here the CDR3 DNA reads TGTGCCAGCACCCTAACCGGTCTAACGGGGGAGACCCAGTACTTC. Its protein product is CASTLTGLTGETQYF.

The chain recombines TRBV7-8 with TRBJ2-7; TRBD2 agrees at 14 bases. The CDR3 is made up of 17 amino acids. Trimming took 3 bases from V and 3 from J; bases not matched to a gene: 7. From germline, CDR1 is SGHVS and CDR2 FQNEAQ. The CDR3 loop is CASSLGLAGALGYEQYF. The CDR3 DNA follows: TGTGCCAGCAGCTTGGGACTAGCGGGGGCCCTCGGCTACGAGCAGTACTTC.

The chain couples TRBV27 to TRBJ2-7; perhaps D is TRBD1 or TRBD2 (5 bases each). The CDR3 contains 15 residues. With 6 bases removed from V and 2 bases from J, the gap between germline ends came to 17 bases. Germline CDR1 and CDR2: MNHEY and SMNVEV (reference sequence). The CDR3 reads CASSPTDRLTYEQYF. In nucleotides, the CDR3 is TGTGCCAGCAGCCCCACCGACAGACTAACCTACGAGCAGTACTTC.

J is TRBJ1-3 and V is TRBV28; possible D gene TRBD1, 5 bases. V lost 8 bases to trimming and J lost 0 bases, with 14 bases between them. The CDR3 totals 15 residues. The germline CDR1 and CDR2 sequences are MDHEN and SYDVKM. Written as DNA, the CDR3 is TGTGCCAGCTGTGGAACAGGATCCTCTGGAAACACCATATATTTT. It yields the protein CASCGTGSSGNTIYF.

This chain joins TRBV10-3 and TRBJ2-3; a possible D gene is TRBD2 (6 bases). Germline V lookup: CDR1 ENHRY, CDR2 SYGVKD. The CDR3 runs to 15 residues. The germline V and J ends were trimmed by 3 bases and 4 bases, with 14 bases remaining between them. The CDR3 nucleotides read TGTGCCATCAGTGAAGCCGGGAGTAGGTCAGATACGCAGTATTTT. The encoded protein is CAISEAGSRSDTQYF.

The CDR3 reads CAWSQVTGNQPQHF. CDR3 nucleotides: TGTGCCTGGAGCCAGGTCACGGGCAATCAGCCCCAGCATTTT. V and J are TRBV30 and TRBJ1-5, with D unresolved. V lost 3 bases, J lost 2 bases, and 11 bases lay in between. The V gene's germline CDR1 is GTSNPN and CDR2 SVGIG (reference sequence). The CDR3 has 14 residues.

The chain carries TRBV5-1 and TRBJ1-2; D remains unclear. The CDR3 is 13 residues long. Trimming took 1 base from V and 6 from J, leaving 10 bases between them. Germline-derived CDR1 and CDR2 are SGHRS and YFSETQ. CDR3 region: CASSLIGFDGYTF. CDR3 DNA: TGCGCCAGCAGCTTGATCGGGTTCGATGGCTACACCTTC.

As DNA, the CDR3 is TGTGCCAGCAGTCGGGCCGGGACAGGGGAATCACCCCTCCACTTT. This translates into CASSRAGTGESPLHF. The chain is built from TRBV6-5 and TRBJ1-6; TRBD1 agrees at 10 bases. The CDR3 is 15 residues long. In germline, CDR1 is MNHEY, CDR2 SVGAGI. J gave up 10 bases and V 5 bases, and 8 bases lay outside the gene matches.

The rearrangement uses TRBV7-2 and TRBJ1-1; D uncertain. Germline V gene data show CDR1 as SGHTA and CDR2 as FQGNSA. The germline V and J ends were trimmed by 4 bases and 0 bases, with 9 bases remaining between them. CDR3 length: 14 amino acids. Written as DNA, the CDR3 is TGTGCCAGCAGCTACAGCCTCATGAACACTGAAGCTTTCTTT. Translating it yields CASSYSLMNTEAFF.

V usage is TRBV7-8 and J usage is TRBJ2-7; D remains unclear. This CDR3 is 15 amino acids long. Trimming took 1 base from V and 0 from J, leaving 10 bases between them. CDR1 and CDR2 from the germline V gene are SGHVS and FQNEAQ. CDR3 region: CASSLEVVSSYEQYF. In DNA form, the CDR3 reads TGTGCCAGCAGCTTAGAGGTGGTCAGCTCCTACGAGCAGTACTTC. The variable domain in full, completed from reference TRBV7-8 and TRBJ2-7, reads GAGVSQSPRYKVAKRGQDVALRCDPISGHVSLFWYQQALGQGPEFLTYFQNEAQLDKSGLPSDRFFAERPEGSVSTLKIQRTQQEDSAVYLCASSLEVVSSYEQYFGPGTRLTVT.

CDR3 bases: TGTGCCAGCAGCCACGGGAACATGGGTTTTATGAACACTGAAGCTTTCTTT. This gives the protein CASSHGNMGFMNTEAFF. The chain recombines TRBV14 with TRBJ1-1; no clear D gene. V lost 3 bases and J 0 bases, leaving 17 bases between the germline ends. Germline lookup yields CDR1 SGHDN and CDR2 FVKESK. CDR3 length equals 17 residues.

The sample holds one count of this clone. The chain carries TRBV2 and TRBJ1-1, with 9 bases lining up with TRBD1. Unmatched junction bases numbered 4, after V lost 4 bases and J lost 1 base. The V gene's germline CDR1 is SNHLY and CDR2 FYNNEI. The CDR3 loop spans 15 amino acids. DNA of the CDR3: TGTGCCAGCAGTGGGACAGGGGTAGGGAACACTGAAGCTTTCTTT. It yields the protein CASSGTGVGNTEAFF.

CDR3 sequence (DNA): TGTGCCAGCAGTTACACCCCTGGTCAGGGGGCGGGAGGCTACACCTTC. It is translated as CASSYTPGQGAGGYTF. The J gene is TRBJ1-2, the V gene TRBV6-6, with TRBD1 identical over 8 bases. In germline, CDR1 is MNHNY, CDR2 SVGAGI (reference sequence). The V segment lost 2 bases and the J segment 8 bases; nucleotides outside the gene matches: 13. This CDR3 comprises 16 residues.

The CDR3 sequence: CASSQAGLAMGTGELFF. In nucleotides, the CDR3 is TGCGCCAGCAGCCAAGCTGGGCTAGCGATGGGCACCGGGGAGCTGTTTTTT. This chain uses TRBV4-3 with TRBJ2-2; TRBD2 is a possible D gene (6 bases). The CDR3 contains 17 residues. Germline V CDR1 and CDR2: LGHNA, YSLEER. Trimming pared 1 base from V and 4 bases from J, leaving 16 bases between.

The chain combines TRBV6-1 with TRBJ2-3; a possible D gene is TRBD1 (6 bases). Germline-derived CDR1 and CDR2 are MNHNS and SASEGT. This CDR3 region has 14 residues. Trimming cost V 8 bases and J 6 bases, with 18 bases left between them. In DNA form, the CDR3 reads TGTGCCAGCGATTCCGGGACAATAATGGATACGCAGTATTTT. Protein: CASDSGTIMDTQYF.

Comments on this clone: One end of the junction varies from germline; a read error may be responsible. The V and J genes are TRBV7-7 and TRBJ1-3, with no clear D. The CDR3 runs to 16 residues. Germline values: CDR1 SSHAT, CDR2 FNYEAQ (reference sequence). The CDR3: CASSSGSGLSGNTIYF. In DNA form, the CDR3 reads TGTGCTAGCAGCTCTGGTTCGGGCCTCTCTGGAAACACCATATATTTT.

The rearrangement uses TRBV4-3 and TRBJ2-3; the D is unclear. V lost 1 base and J lost 6, with 5 bases in between. Germline V gives CDR1 LGHNA, CDR2 YSLEER. The CDR3 is 12 amino acids. The CDR3 here is CASSQGVDTQYF. CDR3 DNA sequence: TGCGCCAGCAGCCAAGGGGTGGATACGCAGTATTTT.

This chain connects TRBV5-6 to TRBJ1-6; 10 bases are shared with TRBD1. The length of the CDR3 is 16 residues. Germline CDR1 SGHDT, CDR2 YYEEEE. With V trimmed by 4 bases and J by 5 bases, 6 bases remained unmatched. The CDR3 sequence is CASSKRTGGNNSPLHF. The CDR3 DNA sequence: TGTGCCAGCAGCAAAAGGACAGGGGGAAATAATTCACCCCTCCACTTT.

Notes on this clone: Other DNA variants within this sample encode the same CDR3. The rearrangement joins TRBV30 to TRBJ2-7, with a weak D call TRBD2 (5 bases). The CDR3 loop spans 12 amino acids. The germline CDR1 and CDR2 sequences are GTSNPN and SVGIG (reference sequence). V lost 5 bases to trimming and J lost 0 bases, with 8 bases between them. CDR3 in amino acids: CAWGGSSYEQYF. DNA for the CDR3: TGTGCCTGGGGAGGTAGCTCCTACGAGCAGTACTTC. The complete variable domain, with remaining parts taken from reference TRBV30 and TRBJ2-7, reads SQTIHQWPATLVQPVGSPLSLECTVEGTSNPNLYWYRQAAGRGLQLLFYSVGIGQISSEVPQNLSASRPQDRQFILSSKKLLLSDSGFYLCAWGGSSYEQYFGPGTRLTVT.